This T cell receptor (beta chain) was captured in a study of T cell changes during pregnancy in multiple sclerosis. Repertoires were generated with immunoSEQ multiplex PCR, while TCRdb's copy carries only in-frame clones and drops some. The sample has about 64,000 clones, about 96% seen once; the top ten hold 2.5%. After removal of 5 bases from V and 3 bases from J, the junction contained 7 bases not matched to a gene. Germline CDR1 and CDR2: MDHEN and SYDVKM. The CDR3 sequence is 16 residues long. The receptor was isolated from a female donor with multiple sclerosis, enrolled in a pregnancy study. The sequencing here drew on CD8+ T cells from peripheral blood mononuclear cells, taken after pregnancy. This sequence joins TRBV28 and TRBJ2-3; 11 nucleotides agree with TRBD2. The DNA of the CDR3 is TGTGCCAGCAGTGATAGCGGGAGGGCCAGTACAGATACGCAGTATTTT. Amino acids: CASSDSGRASTDTQYF.